These 23 T cell receptor beta chains were all obtained from the same sample, sequenced in a study of cytomegalovirus exposure and HLA in healthy donors. It was with 60 Vbeta and 13 Jbeta primers that the PCR ran. The protocol was immunoSEQ multiplex PCR, while the TCRdb copy is restricted to in-frame clones and leaves out a portion. The sample lists a few hundred thousand clones; roughly 80% were seen once. Source material: PBMCs. The receptors derive from a young man in good health and CMV-seronegative.

The V and J genes are TRBV27 and TRBJ1-3; 7 nucleotides match TRBD1. CDR3 length: 15 amino acids. Germline V gene sequence: CDR1 MNHEY, CDR2 SMNVEV (reference sequence). J was trimmed by 0 bases and V by 4 bases; bases with no gene match: 3. CDR3 nucleotides: TGTGCCAGCAGTTACGCAGGGGGCTCTGGAAACACCATATATTTT. Protein sequence: CASSYAGGSGNTIYF.

This chain connects TRBV5-8 to TRBJ2-1; 15 bases align to TRBD2. There are 15 residues in the CDR3. The ends lost 4 bases at V and 8 bases at J; junction bases unmatched: 4. Germline CDR1 is SGHTS and CDR2 is YDEGEE. The CDR3 DNA sequence: TGTGCCAGCAGCCCCGGACTAGCGGGGGGGCATGAGCAGTTCTTC. Protein: CASSPGLAGGHEQFF. Complete variable domain (other parts from reference TRBV5-8 and TRBJ2-1): EAGVTQSPTHLIKTRGQQATLRCSPISGHTSVYWYQQALGLGLQFLLWYDEGEERNRGNFPPRFSGRQFPNYSSELNVNALELEDSALYLCASSPGLAGGHEQFFGPGTRLTVL.

The chain employs TRBV6-5 and TRBJ1-3; D remains unclear. CDR3 length: 15 amino acids. Germline V CDR1 and CDR2: MNHEY, SVGAGI. V shed 6 bases and J shed 3 bases, with 15 bases lying between them. The CDR3 DNA reads TGTGCCAGCAGCCTGGTCCCCGGAGGTGGAAACACCATATATTTT. This sequence encodes CASSLVPGGGNTIYF.

The chain recombines TRBV6-6 with TRBJ1-1; D uncertain. Germline-derived CDR1 and CDR2 are MNHNY and SVGAGI (reference sequence). This CDR3 spans 14 amino acids. The germline V and J ends were trimmed by 0 bases and 1 base, with 6 bases remaining between them. The CDR3 nucleotides read TGTGCCAGCAGTTACTCCGCCAGGAACACTGAAGCTTTCTTT. As protein: CASSYSARNTEAFF.

In DNA form, the CDR3 reads TGTGCCAGCAAGGGACAGGGGGCTTCTTATGGCTACACCTTC. Its translation is CASKGQGASYGYTF. The chain uses TRBV2 and TRBJ1-2; 12 bases fit TRBD1. The V segment lost 7 bases and the J segment 5 bases; nucleotides outside the gene matches: 5. This CDR3 is 14 amino acids long. Germline CDR1 and CDR2: SNHLY and FYNNEI.

Details on this clone: Germline and junction disagree at one end, which may indicate a read error. This chain joins TRBV18 and TRBJ2-5; TRBD1 matches 9 bases. CDR3 length equals 15 residues. CDR1 KGHSH and CDR2 LQKENI come from the germline V gene. The CDR3 nucleotides are TGTGCCAGCTCACCCTTACGGACAGAACCGGGACAGGGCAACTTC. It codes for CASSPLRTEPGQGNF. Using reference TRBV18 and TRBJ2-5 for the parts outside the CDR3, the full variable domain is NAGVMQNPRHLVRRRGQEARLRCSPMKGHSHVYWYRQLPEEGLKFMVYLQKENIIDESGMPKERFSAEFPKEGPSILRIQQVVRGDSAAYFCASSPLRTEPGQGNFGPGTRLLVL.

V usage is TRBV4-2 and J usage is TRBJ2-7; tentative D call: TRBD1 (5 bases). The germline V gene encodes CDR1 LGHNA and CDR2 YNFKEQ. V gave up 3 bases and J gave up 3 bases, with 18 bases separating them. CDR3 length: 16 residues. CDR3 in amino acids: CASSQTTDLDRYEQYF. The CDR3 nucleotides read TGTGCCAGCAGCCAGACGACAGATCTAGACCGCTACGAGCAGTACTTC.

Worth noting for this clone: Other DNA sequences from this sample encode an identical CDR3 as well. The chain is built from TRBV28 and TRBJ1-5, with 8 bases lining up with TRBD1. Trimming removed 5 bases from V and 5 bases from J; junction bases left unmatched: 5. There are 14 residues in the CDR3. The germline V gene has CDR1 MDHEN and CDR2 SYDVKM. DNA for the CDR3: TGTGCCAGCAGTGGGACAGGTTCGTATCAGCCCCAGCATTTT. Translating it yields CASSGTGSYQPQHF.

The V and J genes are TRBV10-3 and TRBJ2-7, with D possibly matching TRBD1 (5 bases). This CDR3 region has 14 residues. In germline, CDR1 is ENHRY, CDR2 SYGVKD. Trimming pared 3 bases from V and 7 bases from J, leaving 16 bases between. The CDR3 is CAISDSRQGGEQYF. The CDR3 region has the DNA TGTGCCATCAGTGATTCGCGGCAGGGCGGTGAGCAGTACTTC.

V and J are TRBV12-5 and TRBJ2-3; TRBD2 matches at 7 bases. The V gene's germline CDR1 is LGHNT and CDR2 FRNRAP. The V gene end was trimmed by 1 base and the J gene end by 7 bases; junction bases not matched to a gene: 5. The CDR3 loop spans 14 amino acids. CDR3 in amino acids: CASGLASGGHTQYF. CDR3 nucleotide sequence: TGTGCTAGTGGTTTGGCTTCGGGGGGTCATACGCAGTATTTT.

The CDR3 DNA reads as TGTGCCAGCAGTCCCAGAGGCCGAAGCTCCTACGAGCAGTACTTC. Protein product: CASSPRGRSSYEQYF. This sequence joins TRBV27 and TRBJ2-7; unclear D gene. Deletions cut 5 bases from V and 0 bases from J, with 14 bases between. Germline V gene lookup returns CDR1 MNHEY and CDR2 SMNVEV (reference sequence). The length of the CDR3 is 15 residues.

This chain connects TRBV27 to TRBJ2-7; 7 bases agree with TRBD1. This CDR3 is built from 15 residues. V lost 5 bases and J lost 0; bases outside the gene matches: 7. The germline CDR1 and CDR2 sequences are MNHEY and SMNVEV (reference sequence). The CDR3 nucleotides are TGTGCCAGCAGTCCGACAGGGAACCTCTCCTACGAGCAGTACTTC. Translation gives CASSPTGNLSYEQYF.

The chain combines TRBV10-2 with TRBJ2-5, with 9 nucleotides matching TRBD2. Germline V lookup: CDR1 WSHSY, CDR2 SAAADI. The CDR3 loop spans 16 amino acids. V lost 3 bases and J lost 2; bases outside the gene matches: 7. CDR3 DNA sequence: TGCGCCAGCAGTGATTTGGCTAGCGGGAAGCAAGAGACCCAGTACTTC. Residues: CASSDLASGKQETQYF.

V gene TRBV27 combines with J gene TRBJ2-2; D is uncertain. This CDR3 region has 15 residues. Germline V gives CDR1 MNHEY, CDR2 SMNVEV (reference sequence). The V and J ends lost 3 bases and 0 bases respectively, with 8 bases between them. The CDR3 nucleotides are TGTGCCAGCAGTTTTAGAACGCCGAACACCGGGGAGCTGTTTTTT. It encodes CASSFRTPNTGELFF.

The chain combines TRBV13 with TRBJ2-7, with D perhaps matching TRBD1 (5 bases). The CDR3 is 16 residues long. V lost 2 bases and J lost 2, with 16 bases in between. Germline V gives CDR1 PRHDT, CDR2 FYEKMQ (reference sequence). In DNA, the CDR3 is TGTGCCAGCAGCTTAACCTCGACAGTAACTACCTACGAGCAGTACTTC. Residues: CASSLTSTVTTYEQYF.

The gene calls are TRBV18 and TRBJ2-7; the D gene is possibly TRBD2 (6 bases). Germline-derived CDR1 and CDR2 are KGHSH and LQKENI. The CDR3 has 15 amino acids. V lost 4 bases to trimming and J lost 2 bases, with 15 bases between them. The CDR3 region is CASSLPGRGAYEQYF. DNA of the CDR3: TGTGCCAGCTCACTACCCGGGAGAGGGGCCTACGAGCAGTACTTC.

This rearrangement joins TRBV5-1 to TRBJ2-5, with 15 bases lining up with TRBD2. Trimming cost V 4 bases and J 2 bases; bases outside gene matches: 12. The CDR3 is 19 amino acids. Germline V gene sequence: CDR1 SGHRS, CDR2 YFSETQ. The CDR3 nucleotides are TGCGCCAGCAGCCGGACTAGCGGGGGGGCGGGGTTACCTCAAGAGACCCAGTACTTC. This translates into CASSRTSGGAGLPQETQYF.

The chain combines TRBV29-1 with TRBJ2-7; no clear D gene. V was trimmed by 0 bases and J by 2 bases, leaving 5 bases between them. CDR3 length: 12 amino acids. From germline, CDR1 is SQVTM and CDR2 ANQGSEA. This CDR3 is CSVEDSAYEQYF. Written as DNA, the CDR3 is TGCAGCGTTGAAGATTCCGCCTACGAGCAGTACTTC.

The CDR3 here is CASSYPTGTTEAFF. CDR3 bases: TGTGCCAGCAGTTACCCGACAGGGACCACTGAAGCTTTCTTT. The V and J genes are TRBV6-5 and TRBJ1-1, with 7 bases matching TRBD1. The CDR3 runs 14 residues. The ends lost 2 bases at V and 4 bases at J; junction bases unmatched: 4. Germline CDR1 is MNHEY and CDR2 is SVGAGI.

This rearrangement joins TRBV7-8 to TRBJ2-2; TRBD2 might be the D (5 bases). Germline-derived CDR1 and CDR2 are SGHVS and FQNEAQ. The CDR3 is made up of 16 amino acids. V was cut by 5 bases and J by 4 bases, with 17 bases left in between. DNA for the CDR3: TGTGCCAGCAGCCATGGGGAGACTCCCTTCACCGGGGAGCTGTTTTTT. This encodes CASSHGETPFTGELFF.

The chain recombines TRBV4-1 with TRBJ2-7, with TRBD2 matching over 8 bases. V lost 0 bases and J lost 3; bases outside the gene matches: 4. The CDR3 totals 15 residues. From germline, CDR1 is MGHRA and CDR2 YSYEKL. CDR3 bases: TGCGCCAGCAGCCAAGATATGGCGGGGGGCTACGAGCAGTACTTC. Amino acids: CASSQDMAGGYEQYF.

V is TRBV9 and J is TRBJ2-5, with 8 bases aligning to TRBD2. V gave up 0 bases and J gave up 5 bases; unmatched junction bases: 3. The germline V gene encodes CDR1 SGDLS and CDR2 YYNGEE. CDR3 length: 14 amino acids. Here the CDR3 DNA reads TGTGCCAGCAGCGTAGCAACTAGCGGTGAGACCCAGTACTTC. It codes for CASSVATSGETQYF.

Regarding this clone: A junction boundary mismatches the germline segment, possibly from a read error. The rearrangement joins TRBV27 to TRBJ1-2, with D hard to call. The CDR3 extends over 15 amino acids. Germline-derived CDR1 and CDR2 are MNHEY and SMNVEV (reference sequence). CDR3 amino acids: CASSLAFDGNYGHTF. In DNA, the CDR3 is TGTGCCAGCAGTTTAGCCTTCGACGGGAACTATGGCCACACCTTC.